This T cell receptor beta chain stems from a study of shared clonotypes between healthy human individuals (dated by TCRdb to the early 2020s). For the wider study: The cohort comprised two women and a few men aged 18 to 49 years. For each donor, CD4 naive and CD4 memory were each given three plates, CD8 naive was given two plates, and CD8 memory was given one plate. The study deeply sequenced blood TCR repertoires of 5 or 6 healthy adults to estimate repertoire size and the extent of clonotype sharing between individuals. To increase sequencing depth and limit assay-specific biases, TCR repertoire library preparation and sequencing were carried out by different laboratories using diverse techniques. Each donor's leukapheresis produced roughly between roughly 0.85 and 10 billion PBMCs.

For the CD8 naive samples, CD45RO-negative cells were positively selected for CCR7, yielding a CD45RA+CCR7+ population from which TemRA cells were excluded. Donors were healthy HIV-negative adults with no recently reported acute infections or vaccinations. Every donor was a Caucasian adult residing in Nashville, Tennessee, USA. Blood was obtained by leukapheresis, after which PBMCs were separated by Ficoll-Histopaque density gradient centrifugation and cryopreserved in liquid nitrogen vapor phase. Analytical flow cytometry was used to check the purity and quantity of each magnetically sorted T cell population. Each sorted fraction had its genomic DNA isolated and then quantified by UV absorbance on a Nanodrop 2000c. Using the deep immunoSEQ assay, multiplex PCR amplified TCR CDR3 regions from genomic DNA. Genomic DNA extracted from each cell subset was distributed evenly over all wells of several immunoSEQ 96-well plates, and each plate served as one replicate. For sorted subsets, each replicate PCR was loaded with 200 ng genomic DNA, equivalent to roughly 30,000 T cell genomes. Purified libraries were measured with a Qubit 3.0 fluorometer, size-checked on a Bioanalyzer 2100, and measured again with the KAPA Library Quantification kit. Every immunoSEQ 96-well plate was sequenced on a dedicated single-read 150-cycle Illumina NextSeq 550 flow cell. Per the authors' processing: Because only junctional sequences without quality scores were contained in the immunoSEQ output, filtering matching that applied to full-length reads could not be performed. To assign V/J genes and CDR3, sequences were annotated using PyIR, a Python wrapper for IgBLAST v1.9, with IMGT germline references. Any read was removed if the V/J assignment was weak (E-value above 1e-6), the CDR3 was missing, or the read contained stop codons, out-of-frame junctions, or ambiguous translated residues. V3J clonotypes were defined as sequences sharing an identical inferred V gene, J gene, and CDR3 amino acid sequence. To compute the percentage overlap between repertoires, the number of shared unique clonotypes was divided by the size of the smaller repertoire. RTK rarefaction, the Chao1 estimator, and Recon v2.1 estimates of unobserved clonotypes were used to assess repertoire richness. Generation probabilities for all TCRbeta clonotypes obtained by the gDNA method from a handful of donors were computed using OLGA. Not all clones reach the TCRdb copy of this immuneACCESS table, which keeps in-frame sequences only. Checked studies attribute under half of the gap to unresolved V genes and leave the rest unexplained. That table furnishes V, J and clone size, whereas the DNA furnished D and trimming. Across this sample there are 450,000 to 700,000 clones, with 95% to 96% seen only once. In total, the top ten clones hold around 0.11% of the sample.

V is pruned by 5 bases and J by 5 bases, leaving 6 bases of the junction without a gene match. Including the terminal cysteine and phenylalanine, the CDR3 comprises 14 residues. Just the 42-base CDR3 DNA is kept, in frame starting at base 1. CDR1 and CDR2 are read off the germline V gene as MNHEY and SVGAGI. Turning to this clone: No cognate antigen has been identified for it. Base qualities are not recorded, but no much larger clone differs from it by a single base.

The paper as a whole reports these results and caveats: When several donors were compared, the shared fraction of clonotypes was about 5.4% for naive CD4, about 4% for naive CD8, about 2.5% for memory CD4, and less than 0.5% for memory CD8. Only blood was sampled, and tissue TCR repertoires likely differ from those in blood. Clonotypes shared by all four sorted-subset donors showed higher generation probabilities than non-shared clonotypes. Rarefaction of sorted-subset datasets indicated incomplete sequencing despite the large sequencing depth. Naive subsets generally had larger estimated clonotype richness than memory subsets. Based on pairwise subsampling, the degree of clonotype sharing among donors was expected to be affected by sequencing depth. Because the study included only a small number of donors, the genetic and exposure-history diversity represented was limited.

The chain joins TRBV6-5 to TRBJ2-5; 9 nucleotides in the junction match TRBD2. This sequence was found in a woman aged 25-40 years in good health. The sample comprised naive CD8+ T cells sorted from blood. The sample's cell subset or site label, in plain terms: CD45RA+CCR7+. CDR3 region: CASSIAGEAETQYF. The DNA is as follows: TGTGCCAGCAGTATAGCGGGAGAAGCGGAGACCCAGTACTTC.